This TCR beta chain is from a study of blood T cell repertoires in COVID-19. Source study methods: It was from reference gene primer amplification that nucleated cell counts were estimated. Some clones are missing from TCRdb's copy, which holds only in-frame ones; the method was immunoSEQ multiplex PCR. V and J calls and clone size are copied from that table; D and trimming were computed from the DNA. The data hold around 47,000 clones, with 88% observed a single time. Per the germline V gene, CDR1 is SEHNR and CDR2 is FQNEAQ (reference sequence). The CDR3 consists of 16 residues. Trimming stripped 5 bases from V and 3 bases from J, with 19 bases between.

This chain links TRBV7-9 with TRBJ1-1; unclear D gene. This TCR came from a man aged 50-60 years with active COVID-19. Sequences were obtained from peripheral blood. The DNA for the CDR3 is TGTGCCAGCAGCACGGACCGAGGCCGGGAGGACACTGAAGCTTTCTTT. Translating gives CASSTDRGREDTEAFF.